This paragraph reports one TCR beta chain. Assay used: immunoSEQ multiplex PCR; TCRdb lists only in-frame clones, some missing. This sample has roughly 92,000 clones, with 86% found just once. V lost 6 bases, J lost 1 base, and 4 bases stayed unmatched. The CDR3 contains 14 residues. Germline CDR1 is LNHDA and CDR2 is SQIVND (reference sequence). These data originate in a study of control samples from healthy donors and cancer patients. The specimen was blood. This clonotype was sampled from a woman in her 50s in good health. This chain links TRBV19 with TRBJ1-2; 8 bases agree with TRBD1. The CDR3 DNA sequence: TGTGCCAGTAGGACAGGGGCGCTTAACTATGGCTACACCTTC. Amino acids: CASRTGALNYGYTF.